These 13 T cell receptor beta chains were all obtained from the same sample, sequenced in a study of shared clonotypes between healthy human individuals. Clones were read by immunoSEQ multiplex PCR, and TCRdb kept only the in-frame ones, dropping some. The sample gives approximately 2,200,000 clones, just over 90% of which show up once; about 1.8% is in the top ten. Naive CD8 cells comprised CD45RO-negative, CCR7-positively selected cells, excluding terminally differentiated effector memory CD45RA+ cells. Sequenced material: naive CD8+ T cells from PBMCs. The origin of the receptors is a young man in good health. Some clones in this sample may be carry-over from other donors' samples.

As regards this clone: Additional DNA sequences in this sample encode the identical CDR3. This chain joins TRBV7-2 and TRBJ2-7; TRBD1 aligns across 9 bases. Germline CDR1 SGHTA, CDR2 FQGNSA. The CDR3 runs to 14 residues. Losses at the gene ends were 3 bases for V and 3 bases for J; bases not matched to a gene: 3. The CDR3 protein is CASSFDRGSYEQYF. In DNA form, the CDR3 reads TGTGCCAGCAGCTTTGACAGGGGGAGCTACGAGCAGTACTTC.

The chain uses TRBV28 and TRBJ2-1, with D hard to call. The CDR3 covers 17 residues. Trimming shortened V by 3 bases and J by 0 bases, and 15 bases separated the two germline ends. Germline V gene lookup returns CDR1 MDHEN and CDR2 SYDVKM. The CDR3 loop is CASSFLYRQNSYNEQFF. The CDR3 DNA follows: TGTGCCAGCAGTTTTTTATATAGGCAGAACTCCTACAATGAGCAGTTCTTC.

The CDR3 bases are TGTGCCAGCAGTTTGCGGGTATTGGATCAGCCCCAGCATTTT. The encoded protein is CASSLRVLDQPQHF. The chain combines TRBV28 with TRBJ1-5; no clear D gene. Trimming cost V 3 bases and J 5 bases, with 11 bases left between them. This CDR3 spans 14 amino acids. Germline-derived CDR1 and CDR2 are MDHEN and SYDVKM.

The V call is TRBV23-1, the J call TRBJ1-5; D is perhaps TRBD1 (5 bases). TRBV23-1 is known as an ORF, though its function is uncertain. This CDR3 spans 16 amino acids. Trimming pared 4 bases from V and 1 base from J, leaving 14 bases between. In DNA form, the CDR3 reads TGCGCCAGCAGTCCCGTCTGGGGGGGGAGCAATCAGCCCCAGCATTTT. It codes for CASSPVWGGSNQPQHF.

The rearrangement links TRBV19 to TRBJ2-3; unclear D gene. This CDR3 is built from 13 residues. Germline assignment: CDR1 LNHDA and CDR2 SQIVND (reference sequence). V was shortened by 3 bases and J by 4 bases, with 8 bases between the two germline ends. The CDR3 is CASSMGMADTQYF. The CDR3 bases are TGTGCCAGTAGTATGGGGATGGCAGATACGCAGTATTTT.

The CDR3 is CASSLLAGDDEQYF. DNA of the CDR3: TGTGCCAGCAGCCTACTAGCGGGAGACGACGAGCAGTACTTC. The rearrangement uses TRBV5-4 and TRBJ2-7, with 11 bases identical to TRBD2. CDR1 and CDR2 from the germline V gene are SGHNT and YYREEE (reference sequence). The J segment lost 5 bases and the V segment lost 4 bases, leaving 5 bases of the junction unmatched. This CDR3 has 14 residues.

The rearrangement uses TRBV10-2 and TRBJ2-5, with D tentatively TRBD1 or TRBD2 (5 bases each). Germline V gene lookup returns CDR1 WSHSY and CDR2 SAAADI. This CDR3 comprises 12 residues. The V and J ends lost 4 bases and 5 bases respectively, with 8 bases between them. CDR3 DNA sequence: TGCGCCAGCAGTGTTTGGGACGAGACCCAGTACTTC. This gives the protein CASSVWDETQYF.

The rearrangement uses TRBV5-1 and TRBJ2-1, with TRBD1 identical over 7 bases. V lost 2 bases and J lost 4; bases outside the gene matches: 3. The germline gives CDR1 SGHRS, CDR2 YFSETQ. The CDR3 loop spans 14 amino acids. The CDR3 reads CASSFPGQYNEQFF. CDR3 DNA: TGCGCCAGCAGCTTCCCGGGACAGTACAATGAGCAGTTCTTC.

This clone was recorded once. The chain joins TRBV6-5 to TRBJ2-2; TRBD1 matches at 9 bases. V lost 7 bases, J lost 5 bases, and 8 bases stayed unmatched. Germline-derived CDR1 and CDR2 are MNHEY and SVGAGI. CDR3 length: 15 residues. The CDR3 spells CASTPDRGFTGELFF. In nucleotides, the CDR3 is TGTGCCAGCACCCCGGACAGGGGTTTTACCGGGGAGCTGTTTTTT.

The chain joins TRBV27 to TRBJ1-2; possibly TRBD1 for D (5 bases). CDR3 length: 15 residues. V was shortened by 6 bases and J by 1 base, with 15 bases between the two germline ends. Germline values: CDR1 MNHEY, CDR2 SMNVEV (reference sequence). The CDR3 DNA is TGTGCCAGCAGAACATCAACAGGAATTAACTATGGCTACACCTTC. Translating gives CASRTSTGINYGYTF.

The V call is TRBV2, the J call TRBJ2-7; D is undetermined. V was clipped by 0 bases and J by 2 bases, with 11 bases between them. The CDR3 covers 15 residues. Germline V gene lookup returns CDR1 SNHLY and CDR2 FYNNEI. CDR3 sequence reads: CASSEAPPVTYEQYF. CDR3 DNA sequence: TGTGCCAGCAGTGAAGCGCCCCCTGTAACCTACGAGCAGTACTTC.

The genes are TRBV15 and TRBJ2-1; 7 bases line up with TRBD2. Trimming cost V 0 bases and J 8 bases; bases outside gene matches: 13. Per the germline V gene, CDR1 is LNHNV and CDR2 is YYDKDF (reference sequence). The CDR3 contains 17 residues. CDR3 in DNA: TGTGCCACCAGCAGAGAGGGGGTAGCGGGCCAGGTCGATGAGCAGTTCTTC. This gives the protein CATSREGVAGQVDEQFF. Full variable domain (outside the CDR3, taken from reference TRBV15 and TRBJ2-1): DAMVIQNPRYQVTQFGKPVTLSCSQTLNHNVMYWYQQKSSQAPKLLFHYYDKDFNNEADTPDNFQSRRPNTSFCFLDIRSPGLGDTAMYLCATSREGVAGQVDEQFFGPGTRLTVL.

The chain combines TRBV19 with TRBJ2-1, with TRBD2 matching 11 bases. V lost 5 bases, J lost 10 bases, and 10 bases stayed unmatched. The germline gives CDR1 LNHDA, CDR2 SQIVND (reference sequence). CDR3 length: 15 residues. The CDR3: CASSPYSGRGLEQFF. DNA for the CDR3: TGTGCCAGTAGTCCTTATAGCGGGAGGGGGTTGGAGCAGTTCTTC. Variable domain in full (rest from reference TRBV19 and TRBJ2-1): DGGITQSPKYLFRKEGQNVTLSCEQNLNHDAMYWYRQDPGQGLRLIYYSQIVNDFQKGDIAEGYSVSREKKESFPLTVTSAQKNPTAFYLCASSPYSGRGLEQFFGPGTRLTVL.